The clone carrying this T cell receptor beta chain was picked up many times. The target antigen is unknown. In TCRdb, the reads were re-called with MiXCR into one record per CDR3 protein. In the table there are 250,000 to 400,000 distinct CDR3 sequences, 25% of which are singletons. The germline V gene has CDR1 SGHTA and CDR2 FQGNSA. CDR3 length equals 14 residues. V lost 4 bases to trimming and J lost 5 bases; unmatched junction nucleotides: 3. The data belong to a study of T cell repertoires in cytomegalovirus infection. This clonotype was sampled from a human donor in good health (CMV status not recorded). Some clones in this sample may be carry-over from other donors' samples. This sequence joins TRBV7-2 and TRBJ2-3; TRBD1 matches 10 bases. Specimen: cultured PBMCs, collected from culture after CMV antigen stimulation. CDR3 loop: CASSSDRGRDTQYF. CDR3 in DNA: TGTGCCAGCAGCTCAGACAGGGGGCGAGATACGCAGTATTTT.